This TCR beta chain was recovered during a study of siplizumab effects on memory and regulatory T cells. Study-wide results and limits: Alloreactive clones mapping to unstimulated subsets formed only a minor fraction. No naive or memory phenotype could be assigned to roughly 75-95% of proliferating clones. Researchers did not confirm the suppressive function of proliferating Tregs from siplizumab cultures.

It was 85,000 to 100,000 TCR templates that were assayed per sample. TCRdb keeps only in-frame clones here, not all; method: immunoSEQ multiplex PCR. The sample has 60,000 to 65,000 clones; 65% to 80% are singletons. Points on this clone: Its specificity is unknown.

V lost 0 bases and J 3 bases, leaving 10 bases between the germline ends. Germline V lookup: CDR1 SGDLS, CDR2 YYNGEE. This CDR3 spans 14 amino acids. This sequence was found in a human donor in good health. What was sequenced was memory CD4+ T cells sorted from blood. The chain recombines TRBV9 with TRBJ2-7, with D perhaps matching TRBD1 (6 bases). The CDR3 is CASSVAPQGYEQYF. CDR3 DNA: TGTGCCAGCAGCGTAGCCCCACAGGGCTACGAGCAGTACTTC. The full variable domain, with the rest looked up from reference TRBV9 and TRBJ2-7, is DSGVTQTPKHLITATGQRVTLRCSPRSGDLSVYWYQQSLDQGLQFLIQYYNGEERAKGNILERFSAQQFPDLHSELNLSSLELGDSALYFCASSVAPQGYEQYFGPGTRLTVT.